The rows below give T cell receptor beta chains drawn from one sample of a study of shared clonotypes between healthy human individuals. Clones were read by immunoSEQ multiplex PCR, and TCRdb kept only the in-frame ones, dropping some. There are about 2.2 million clones in the sample; approximately 92% occur only once, and around 1.8% lies in the top ten. Input material: naive CD8+ T cells from PBMCs. The source is a man in his late teens or twenties in good health. Some clones in this sample may be carry-over from other donors' samples. Both conserved end residues are part of each CDR3. The order of the fields is D gene, V gene, clone size, J gene, CDR3 DNA, CDR3 protein. A D gene is named only where the DNA matches it firmly. Expanded clones get a size class; other rows say once, few or many, or leave the size out.

.,TRBV30,.,TRBJ1-3,TGTGCCTGGAGCGACACTACTCCTGGAAACACCATATATTTT,CAWSDTTPGNTIYF
.,TRBV19,.,TRBJ2-7,TGTGCCAGTAGTGGGGCCGGCGGGTACCCCTACGAGCAGTACTTC,CASSGAGGYPYEQYF
TRBD1,TRBV7-9,.,TRBJ2-3,TGTGCCAGCAGCCCCCCAGGCGGACAGGGACCAGATACGCAGTATTTT,CASSPPGGQGPDTQYF
TRBD1,TRBV9,.,TRBJ1-2,TGTGCCAGCAGCGTAGATAGGGGGACAGGGGACCCCTATGGCTACACCTTC,CASSVDRGTGDPYGYTF
TRBD2,TRBV15,.,TRBJ2-7,TGTGCCACCAGTCCCTCGACTAGCGGGAGAATTGGCGAGCAGTACTTC,CATSPSTSGRIGEQYF
.,TRBV7-2,.,TRBJ2-3,TGTGCCAGCAGCTTAAGGGACACTATAAGCACAGATACGCAGTATTTT,CASSLRDTISTDTQYF
TRBD2,TRBV13,once,TRBJ2-7,TGTGCCAGCAGCTCGAGACTAGCGGGAGATCACGAGCAGTACTTC,CASSSRLAGDHEQYF
TRBD2,TRBV7-3,.,TRBJ2-3,TGTGCCAGCAGCATCGGGACTAGCGGGAGGAATACGCAGTATTTT,CASSIGTSGRNTQYF
TRBD1,TRBV7-2,.,TRBJ2-7,TGTGCCAGCAGCTCATGGTACGACAGGGGTAATTACGAGCAGTACTTC,CASSSWYDRGNYEQYF
.,TRBV9,few,TRBJ1-1,TGTGCCAGCAGCGTAGGAGGGCAGACGTACATGAACACTGAAGCTTTCTTT,CASSVGGQTYMNTEAFF
.,TRBV27,.,TRBJ2-7,TGTGCCAGCAGCTCACCTACATCTGCCTACGAGCAGTACTTC,CASSSPTSAYEQYF
TRBD2,TRBV11-2,once,TRBJ2-1,TGTGCCAGCAGCTCTATGACTAGCGGGAACCACAATGAGCAGTTCTTC,CASSSMTSGNHNEQFF
.,TRBV7-2,.,TRBJ1-6,TGTGCCAGCAGCTTCGCCCAGAATAATTCACCCCTCCACTTT,CASSFAQNNSPLHF
TRBD2,TRBV9,.,TRBJ2-3,TGTGCCAGCAGCGGGACTAGCGGGAGGACAGATACGCAGTATTTT,CASSGTSGRTDTQYF
TRBD1,TRBV2,.,TRBJ1-1,TGTGCCAGCAGAGGCCAGGGGGCCACTGAAGCTTTCTTT,CASRGQGATEAFF
.,TRBV7-3,.,TRBJ2-7,TGTGCCAGCAGCTGGGGGACGGGCTACGAGCAGTACTTC,CASSWGTGYEQYF
.,TRBV21-1,.,TRBJ1-5,TGTGCCAGCAGCACTCGCCCGGCCGGCAAGGCCCAGCATTTT,CASSTRPAGKAQHF